The next 12 T cell receptor beta chains were all read from a single sample in a study of cytomegalovirus exposure and HLA in healthy donors. Using immunoSEQ multiplex PCR, the repertoire was profiled, and TCRdb retains in-frame clones only, with some absent. The table lists over 200,000 clones, around 86% of them singletons. The sequencing input was PBMCs. These receptors originate from a woman under 30 in good health and CMV-seropositive.

The CDR3 is CASSFGNEQFF. The CDR3 DNA is TGTGCCAGCAGTTTCGGGAATGAGCAGTTCTTC. The V call is TRBV6-5, the J call TRBJ2-1; D gene unclear. CDR1 is MNHEY and CDR2 is SVGAGI in the germline V gene. Trimming pared 4 bases from V and 7 bases from J, leaving 5 bases between. The CDR3 totals 11 residues.

In its sample, this clone was seen a few times. The chain recombines TRBV19 with TRBJ2-1; D is undetermined. Trimming pared 5 bases from V and 7 bases from J, leaving 15 bases between. From germline, CDR1 is LNHDA and CDR2 SQIVND (reference sequence). There are 14 residues in the CDR3. CDR3 protein: CASSGTGHLNEQFF. The CDR3 coding sequence is TGTGCCAGTAGTGGAACGGGTCACTTGAATGAGCAGTTCTTC.

The gene calls are TRBV7-6 and TRBJ2-1, with D tentatively TRBD2 (6 bases). Trimming shortened V by 2 bases and J by 5 bases, and 10 bases separated the two germline ends. The CDR3 has 14 amino acids. Germline V lookup: CDR1 SGHVS, CDR2 FNYEAQ. The CDR3 sequence: CASSLKRANNEQFF. In DNA, the CDR3 is TGTGCCAGCAGCTTAAAGCGGGCTAACAATGAGCAGTTCTTC.

This clone appeared once. The V gene is TRBV19, the J gene TRBJ1-1; D remains ambiguous. V was clipped by 2 bases and J by 0 bases, with 7 bases between them. The germline gives CDR1 LNHDA, CDR2 SQIVND (reference sequence). This CDR3 is built from 14 residues. CDR3 coding DNA: TGTGCCAGTAGTATATCGGAGATGAACACTGAAGCTTTCTTT. Its translation: CASSISEMNTEAFF.

The V gene is TRBV27, the J gene TRBJ2-1; D gene unclear. The CDR3 sequence is 11 residues long. Trimming shortened V by 8 bases and J by 2 bases, and 4 bases separated the two germline ends. Per germline, CDR1 MNHEY and CDR2 SMNVEV (reference sequence). The CDR3 sequence is CASRTYNEQFF. Written as DNA, the CDR3 is TGTGCCAGCCGTACCTACAATGAGCAGTTCTTC.

The chain employs TRBV5-8 and TRBJ2-7, with D possibly being TRBD2 (5 bases). The V gene's germline CDR1 is SGHTS and CDR2 YDEGEE. V shed 6 bases and J shed 7 bases, with 23 bases lying between them. The CDR3 has 15 amino acids. The CDR3 reads CASTALWTVEGEQYF. Written as DNA, the CDR3 is TGTGCCAGCACCGCCTTGTGGACTGTGGAAGGGGAGCAGTACTTC.

The chain is built from TRBV28 and TRBJ2-3; 13 bases are a match to TRBD2. Germline trimming cut 4 bases from V and 5 bases from J; bases unmatched to any gene: 3. Germline CDR1 MDHEN, CDR2 SYDVKM. The CDR3 is 15 residues long. CDR3 DNA sequence: TGTGCCAGCAGTTCGAGGACTAGCGGGAGAGATACGCAGTATTTT. Protein sequence: CASSSRTSGRDTQYF. The full variable domain, its missing parts supplied by reference TRBV28 and TRBJ2-3, is DVKVTQSSRYLVKRTGEKVFLECVQDMDHENMFWYRQDPGLGLRLIYFSYDVKMKEKGDIPEGYSVSREKKERFSLILESASTNQTSMYLCASSSRTSGRDTQYFGPGTRLTVL.

The genes are TRBV25-1 and TRBJ2-7; D is ambiguous. CDR1 is MGHDK and CDR2 is SYGVNS in the germline V gene. V lost 5 bases to trimming and J lost 3 bases, with 8 bases between them. This CDR3 is 12 amino acids long. The CDR3 DNA reads as TGTGCCAGCAGTTCCAGTGGCTACGAGCAGTACTTC. Its translation: CASSSSGYEQYF.

The chain combines TRBV29-1 with TRBJ1-2; possible D gene TRBD1, 5 bases. The ends were cut back, 6 bases at V and 5 bases at J, with 13 bases in the middle. Germline V gene lookup returns CDR1 SQVTM and CDR2 ANQGSEA. This CDR3 region has 12 residues. The CDR3 region is CSVKTESYGYTF. The CDR3 nucleotides read TGCAGCGTAAAGACAGAATCGTATGGCTACACCTTC.

The V call is TRBV29-1, the J call TRBJ2-1; 7 nucleotides match TRBD2. The CDR3 sequence is 15 residues long. In germline, CDR1 is SQVTM, CDR2 ANQGSEA. V dropped 2 bases and J dropped 9; count of bases not matched to a gene: 13. CDR3 in DNA: TGCAGCGTTGAATTATCTGGACTAGGGTCTGGTGAGCAGTTCTTC. Translating it yields CSVELSGLGSGEQFF.

A note on this clone: This may be a read error: a much more frequent sequence differs by one nucleotide. J is TRBJ1-4 and V is TRBV2, with D unclear. The CDR3 extends over 11 amino acids. The V gene lost 5 bases and the J gene lost 7 bases, with 5 bases spanning the gap. Per germline, CDR1 SNHLY and CDR2 FYNNEI. The CDR3 DNA sequence: TGTGCCAGCAGTACGGGTGAAAAACTGTTTTTT. This sequence encodes CASSTGEKLFF.

The chain carries TRBV6-1 and TRBJ1-1; D ambiguous. V was cut by 7 bases and J by 3 bases, with 12 bases left in between. The CDR3 loop spans 13 amino acids. The germline V gene encodes CDR1 MNHNS and CDR2 SASEGT. CDR3 loop: CASTNDFYTEAFF. For the CDR3, the DNA is TGTGCCAGCACCAACGACTTCTACACTGAAGCTTTCTTT.